This TCR beta chain was captured by sequencing in a study of CD8+CD57+ T cells in acquired aplastic anemia. Study as a whole: Yields of DNA that came from sorted CD4+ and CD8+ cells averaged roughly 3.3 ug.

Study observations and caveats: Overlapping CD8+ CDR3 repertoires of patients and controls contained some 30 shared sequences.

It was genomic DNA that served as the template for profiling TCR beta VDJ and CDR3. TCRdb processed the reads anew with MiXCR; each CDR3 protein has one entry. Of about 180,000 distinct CDR3 sequences detected, 63% appear once; the ten largest clones hold roughly 43%. Germline V gene data show CDR1 as DFQATT and CDR2 as SNEGSKA (reference sequence). V was shortened by 5 bases and J by 5 bases, with 19 bases between the two germline ends. This CDR3 has 15 amino acids. About this clonotype: Its antigen is undetermined.

Patients chosen for sequencing had shown CD8+CD57+ cell expansion by flow cytometry. The sample taken for sequencing was sorted CD4+, CD8+, or CD8+CD57+ T cells (not recorded which) from PBMCs. The TCR sequence derives from a human donor with aplastic anemia. The genes are TRBV20-1 and TRBJ2-1; maybe TRBD2 (6 bases). The CDR3 loop reads CSAPATGTGNNEQFF. The CDR3 DNA reads as TGCAGTGCTCCAGCCACCGGGACTGGGAACAATGAGCAGTTCTTC.